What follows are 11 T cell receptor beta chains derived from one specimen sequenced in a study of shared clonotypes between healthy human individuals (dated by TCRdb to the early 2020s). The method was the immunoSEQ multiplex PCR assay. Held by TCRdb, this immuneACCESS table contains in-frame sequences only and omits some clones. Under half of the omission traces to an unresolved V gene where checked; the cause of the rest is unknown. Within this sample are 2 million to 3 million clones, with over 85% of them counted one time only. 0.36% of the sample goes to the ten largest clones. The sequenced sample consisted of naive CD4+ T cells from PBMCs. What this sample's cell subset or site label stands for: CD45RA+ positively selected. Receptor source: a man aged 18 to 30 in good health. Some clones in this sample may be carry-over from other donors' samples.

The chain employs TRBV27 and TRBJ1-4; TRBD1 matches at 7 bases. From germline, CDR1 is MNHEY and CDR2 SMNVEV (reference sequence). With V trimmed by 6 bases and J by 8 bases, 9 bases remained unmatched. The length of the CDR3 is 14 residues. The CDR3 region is CASSLDRYAEKLFF. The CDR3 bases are TGTGCCAGCAGCCTGGACAGGTACGCCGAAAAACTGTTTTTT.

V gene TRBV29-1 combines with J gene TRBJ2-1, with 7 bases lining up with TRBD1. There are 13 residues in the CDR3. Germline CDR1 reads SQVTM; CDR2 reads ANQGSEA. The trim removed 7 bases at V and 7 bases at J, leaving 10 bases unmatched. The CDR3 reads CSGSGTAWNEQFF. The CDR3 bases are TGCAGCGGCTCCGGGACAGCGTGGAATGAGCAGTTCTTC.

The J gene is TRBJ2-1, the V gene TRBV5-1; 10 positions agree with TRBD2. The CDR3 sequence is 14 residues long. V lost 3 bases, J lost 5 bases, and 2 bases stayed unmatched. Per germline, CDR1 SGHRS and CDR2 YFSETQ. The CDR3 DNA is TGCGCCAGCAGCTGGACTAGCGGTCACAATGAGCAGTTCTTC. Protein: CASSWTSGHNEQFF.

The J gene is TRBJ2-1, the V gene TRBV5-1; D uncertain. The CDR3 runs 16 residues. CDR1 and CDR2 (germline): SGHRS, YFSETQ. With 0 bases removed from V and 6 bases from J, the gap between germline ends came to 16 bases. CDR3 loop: CASSLGAPPTGNEQFF. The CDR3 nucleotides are TGCGCCAGCAGCTTGGGGGCACCCCCGACCGGCAATGAGCAGTTCTTC.

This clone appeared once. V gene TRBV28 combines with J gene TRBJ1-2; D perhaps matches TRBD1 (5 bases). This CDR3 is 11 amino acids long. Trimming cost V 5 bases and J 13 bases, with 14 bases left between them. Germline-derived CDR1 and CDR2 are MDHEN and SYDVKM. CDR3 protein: CASSPARGGTF. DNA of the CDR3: TGTGCCAGCAGTCCGGCCCGGGGGGGCACCTTC.

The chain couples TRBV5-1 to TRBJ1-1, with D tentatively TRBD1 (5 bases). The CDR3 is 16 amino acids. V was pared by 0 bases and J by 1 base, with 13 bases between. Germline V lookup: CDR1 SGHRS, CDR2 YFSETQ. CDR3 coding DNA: TGCGCCAGCAGCTTGGGTGGCCAGGGAAAGAACACTGAAGCTTTCTTT. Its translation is CASSLGGQGKNTEAFF.

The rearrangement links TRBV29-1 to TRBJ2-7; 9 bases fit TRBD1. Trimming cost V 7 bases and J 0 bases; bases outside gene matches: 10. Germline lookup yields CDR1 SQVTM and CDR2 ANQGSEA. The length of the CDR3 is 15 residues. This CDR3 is CSGYSDRGNSYEQYF. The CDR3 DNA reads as TGCAGCGGGTACTCGGACAGGGGAAACTCCTACGAGCAGTACTTC.

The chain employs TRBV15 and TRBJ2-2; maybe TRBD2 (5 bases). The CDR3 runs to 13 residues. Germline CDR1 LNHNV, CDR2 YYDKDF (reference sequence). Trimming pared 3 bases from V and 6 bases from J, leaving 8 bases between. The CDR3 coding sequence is TGTGCCACCAGCAGGGCGGGTCCCGGGGAGCTGTTTTTT. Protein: CATSRAGPGELFF.

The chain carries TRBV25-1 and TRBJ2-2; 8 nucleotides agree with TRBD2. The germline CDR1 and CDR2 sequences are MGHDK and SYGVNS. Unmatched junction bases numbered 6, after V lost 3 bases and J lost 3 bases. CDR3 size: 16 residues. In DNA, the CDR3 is TGTGCCAGCAGTGACATCACTAGCGGACACACCGGGGAGCTGTTTTTT. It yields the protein CASSDITSGHTGELFF.

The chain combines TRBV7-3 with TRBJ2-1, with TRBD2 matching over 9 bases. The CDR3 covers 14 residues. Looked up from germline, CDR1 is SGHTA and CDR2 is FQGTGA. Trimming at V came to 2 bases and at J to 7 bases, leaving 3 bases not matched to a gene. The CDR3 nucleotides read TGTGCCAGCAGCTTAGCGGGAGGGATGAATGAGCAGTTCTTC. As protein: CASSLAGGMNEQFF.

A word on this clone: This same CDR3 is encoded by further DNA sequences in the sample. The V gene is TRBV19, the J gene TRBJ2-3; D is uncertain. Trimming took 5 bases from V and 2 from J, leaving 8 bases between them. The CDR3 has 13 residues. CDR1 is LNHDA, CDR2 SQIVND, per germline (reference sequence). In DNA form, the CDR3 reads TGTGCCAGTAGTCCCCGGGCCACAGATACGCAGTATTTT. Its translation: CASSPRATDTQYF.